The clone carrying this T cell receptor (beta chain) was seen a few times. Its antigen is currently unknown. Sequencing used immunoSEQ v3.0 at survey level. Profiling relied on immunoSEQ multiplex PCR, and the TCRdb table lists in-frame clones only, not all of them. This sample has 25,000 to 35,000 clones, with approximately 85% found just once. This sample is part of a study of long-term antiretroviral therapy in people with HIV. Study findings and constraints: Dominating the repertoire at all time points were the clones that expanded before ART. Relative to control repertoires, HIV repertoires exhibited narrower CDR3 length ranges. In samples taken after ART, diversity increased but remained below transplant donor control levels.

The TCR comes from a young man with HIV. Material: unsorted PBMCs, obtained 0.8 years before starting antiretroviral therapy.

This CDR3 is CASSYTPGTGVTEAFF. The CDR3 bases are TGTGCCAGCAGCTACACCCCCGGGACAGGGGTCACTGAAGCTTTCTTT. The gene calls are TRBV7-9 and TRBJ1-1; TRBD1 matches at 10 bases. The V segment lost 4 bases and the J segment 4 bases; nucleotides outside the gene matches: 9. Germline lookup yields CDR1 SEHNR and CDR2 FQNEAQ (reference sequence). The CDR3 has 16 residues.